Listed below are T cell receptor beta chains from one sample, sequenced in a study of blood T cell repertoires in COVID-19. Method: immunoSEQ multiplex PCR; TCRdb's copy keeps in-frame clones and lacks some. The sample lists around 200,000 clones, roughly four fifths occurring once. The sequenced sample was PBMCs or T cells enriched from blood (not recorded which). The receptors derive from a man aged 40-49 years who had recovered from COVID-19. Each CDR3 is given with its conserved first and last residue. A D gene is named only where the DNA matches it firmly. Size tells how often a clone was seen (once, few, many) or the class of an expanded clone, and some rows leave it out.

>-|TRBD1|TRBV11-2|TRBJ2-1
TGTGCCAGCAGCAGACGCCCGAGGACAGGGAGCTCCTACAATGAGCAGTTCTTC
CASSRRPRTGSSYNEQFF
>-|TRBD2|TRBV7-8|TRBJ2-1
TGTGCCAGCAGCTCGATTAGCGGGAGAGGTGAGCAGTTCTTC
CASSSISGRGEQFF
>-|TRBD1|TRBV6-1|TRBJ2-7
TGTGCCAGCAGTGAACAACAGGGGCGCTCCTACGAGCAGTACTTC
CASSEQQGRSYEQYF
>-|-|TRBV11-2|TRBJ2-6
TGTGCCAGCAGCCCCCGGACAGTGAGCTCTGGGGCCAACGTCCTGACTTTC
CASSPRTVSSGANVLTF
>-|TRBD1|TRBV19|TRBJ1-2
TGTGCCAGTAGTGCGATACAGGGGGTGGAAGGCTACACCTTC
CASSAIQGVEGYTF
>-|-|TRBV6-5|TRBJ1-3
TGTGCCAGCAGACAAACCTTTACCCCCAACACCATATATTTT
CASRQTFTPNTIYF
>-|-|TRBV30|TRBJ1-5
TGTGCCTGGAGCCCCAGGGGTGAGTGGCAGCCCCAGCATTTT
CAWSPRGEWQPQHF
>-|TRBD1|TRBV6-5|TRBJ1-2
TGTGCCAGCAGCCGACAGGGAGGATCGGACGGCTACACCTTC
CASSRQGGSDGYTF
>-|-|TRBV2|TRBJ2-5
TGTGCCAGCCTTTCCGGGCTCGAGGGAGAGACCCAGTACTTC
CASLSGLEGETQYF
>-|TRBD2|TRBV5-4|TRBJ2-5
TGTGCCAGCAGCTTGGGGCTAGCGGGGGGCCAAGAGACCCAGTACTTC
CASSLGLAGGQETQYF
>-|TRBD1|TRBV2|TRBJ1-4
TGTGCCAGCAGCTCGACAGGGGGAGCTAATGAAAAACTGTTTTTT
CASSSTGGANEKLFF
>few|TRBD1|TRBV24-1|TRBJ2-1
TGTGCCACCAGTGAGAGGGACAGCTCCTACAATGAGCAGTTCTTC
CATSERDSSYNEQFF